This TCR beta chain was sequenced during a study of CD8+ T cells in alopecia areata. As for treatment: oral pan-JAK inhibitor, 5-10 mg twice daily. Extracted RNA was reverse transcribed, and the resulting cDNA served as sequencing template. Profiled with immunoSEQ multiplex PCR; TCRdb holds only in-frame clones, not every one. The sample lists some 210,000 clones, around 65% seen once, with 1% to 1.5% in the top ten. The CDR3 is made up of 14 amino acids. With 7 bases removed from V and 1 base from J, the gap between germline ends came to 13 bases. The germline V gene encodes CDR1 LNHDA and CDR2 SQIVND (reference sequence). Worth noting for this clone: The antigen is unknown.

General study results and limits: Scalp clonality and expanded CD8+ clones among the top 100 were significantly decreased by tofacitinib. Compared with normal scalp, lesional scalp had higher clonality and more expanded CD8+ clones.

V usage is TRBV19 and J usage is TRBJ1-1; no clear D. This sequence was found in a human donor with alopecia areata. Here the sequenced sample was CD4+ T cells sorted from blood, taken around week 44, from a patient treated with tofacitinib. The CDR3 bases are TGTGCCAGTACCAAATACCAGACGAACACTGAAGCTTTCTTT. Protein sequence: CASTKYQTNTEAFF.